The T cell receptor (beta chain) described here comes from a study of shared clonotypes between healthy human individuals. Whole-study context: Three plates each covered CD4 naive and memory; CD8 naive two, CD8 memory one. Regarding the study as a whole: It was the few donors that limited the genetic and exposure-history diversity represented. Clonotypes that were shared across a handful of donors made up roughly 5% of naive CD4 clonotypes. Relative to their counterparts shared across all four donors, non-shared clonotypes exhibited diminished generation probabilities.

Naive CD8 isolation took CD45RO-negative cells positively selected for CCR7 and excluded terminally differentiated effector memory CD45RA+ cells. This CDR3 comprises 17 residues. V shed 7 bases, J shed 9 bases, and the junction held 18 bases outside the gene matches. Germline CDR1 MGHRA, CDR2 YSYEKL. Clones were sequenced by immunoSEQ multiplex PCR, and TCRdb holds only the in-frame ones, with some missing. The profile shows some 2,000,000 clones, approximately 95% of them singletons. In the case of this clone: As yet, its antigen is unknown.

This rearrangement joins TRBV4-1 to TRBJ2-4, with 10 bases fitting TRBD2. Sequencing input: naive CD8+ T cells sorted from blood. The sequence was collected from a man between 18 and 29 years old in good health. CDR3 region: CASTLTSGLAGEAIQYF. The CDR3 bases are TGCGCCAGCACCCTAACCTCGGGGCTAGCGGGAGAGGCCATTCAGTACTTC.